Listed below are T cell receptor beta chains from one sample, sequenced in a study of human T cells and chemical hapten exposure. TCRdb independently ran MiXCR on the RACE reads; one entry per CDR3 protein. The table includes more than 70,000 distinct CDR3 sequences, around 8.8% detected once. Sequenced sample: whole blood. The origin of the receptors is a female donor in good health. Some clones in this sample may be carry-over from other donors' samples. CDR3s leave out the opening cysteine and the closing phenylalanine or tryptophan.

TRBV6-5,TRBJ2-7,ASSTTETYEQY
TRBV4-2,TRBJ1-4,ASSQHRGSEKLF
TRBV27,TRBJ1-2,ASSPRTGDGYT
TRBV2,TRBJ2-3,ASSEQGNTQY
TRBV7-9,TRBJ2-3,ASSPNARDTQY
TRBV7-3,TRBJ2-1,ASSLDRGPYNEQF
TRBV20-1,TRBJ2-1,SATIAGGPFNEQF
TRBV6-6,TRBJ2-3,ASTYQGVQDTQY
TRBV7-8,TRBJ2-7,ASSLGPSGGYEQY
TRBV20-1,TRBJ1-3,STSRSRQTGNTIY
TRBV7-8,TRBJ1-5,ASSPGQVLGYQPQH
TRBV2,TRBJ2-1,ASSPPPGTVTSGRPRNEQF
TRBV5-1,TRBJ1-1,ATAGTGDVRAF
TRBV27,TRBJ2-3,ASSLSNGADTQY
TRBV6-4,TRBJ2-3,ASSDRGTDTQY
TRBV6-6,TRBJ2-1,ASVSGRAGF
TRBV29-1,TRBJ2-1,SVARDNEQF
TRBV12-3/TRBV12-4,TRBJ1-1,ASSLALARMNTEAF